This paragraph covers one T cell receptor beta chain sequence. Germline assignment: CDR1 SGHTA and CDR2 FQGNSA. The CDR3 consists of 15 residues. V lost 6 bases to trimming and J lost 1 base, with 15 bases between them. The sample originates from a study of early stage breast cancer tumors. Each sample had two DNA replicates, about 0.5 ug blood or approximately 1.5 ug tissue. Produced via immunoSEQ multiplex PCR; TCRdb's table is partial and in-frame only. The table has just over 70,000 clones, 70% to 85% seen once. The sequence came from a person in their sixties with breast cancer. Sequencing was done on a sample of blood. This sequence joins TRBV7-2 and TRBJ2-5; D assignment may be TRBD1 or TRBD2 (5 bases each). CDR3 sequence (DNA): TGTGCCAGCAGTCGCGCCGGGACCAGCCAAGAGACCCAGTACTTC. Protein sequence: CASSRAGTSQETQYF.